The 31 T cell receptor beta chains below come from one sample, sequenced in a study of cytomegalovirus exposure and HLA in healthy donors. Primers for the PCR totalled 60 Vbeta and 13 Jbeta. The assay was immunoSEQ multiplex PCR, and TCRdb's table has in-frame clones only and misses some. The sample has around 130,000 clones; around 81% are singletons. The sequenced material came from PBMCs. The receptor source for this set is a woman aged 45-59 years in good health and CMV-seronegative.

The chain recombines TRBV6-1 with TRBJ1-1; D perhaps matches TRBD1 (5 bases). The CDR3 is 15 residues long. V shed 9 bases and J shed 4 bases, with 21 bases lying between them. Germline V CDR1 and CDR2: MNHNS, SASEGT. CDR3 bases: TGTGCCAGTAAAGGACGTGGGGCGGAGGGCACTGAAGCTTTCTTT. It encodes CASKGRGAEGTEAFF.

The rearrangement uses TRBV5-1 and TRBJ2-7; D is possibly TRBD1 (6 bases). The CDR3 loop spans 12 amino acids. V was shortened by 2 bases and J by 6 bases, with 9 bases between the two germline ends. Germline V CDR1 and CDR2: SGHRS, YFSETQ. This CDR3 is CASSLTGTEQYF. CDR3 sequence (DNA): TGCGCCAGCAGCTTAACAGGGACCGAGCAGTACTTC. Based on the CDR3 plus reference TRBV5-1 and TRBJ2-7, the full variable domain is KAGVTQTPRYLIKTRGQQVTLSCSPISGHRSVSWYQQTPGQGLQFLFEYFSETQRNKGNFPGRFSGRQFSNSRSEMNVSTLELGDSALYLCASSLTGTEQYFGPGTRLTVT.

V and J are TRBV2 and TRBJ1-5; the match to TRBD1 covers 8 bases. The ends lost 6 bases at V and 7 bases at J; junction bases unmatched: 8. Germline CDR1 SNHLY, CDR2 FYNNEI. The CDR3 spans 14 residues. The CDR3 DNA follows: TGTGCCAGCAGCGGACAGGGTGGCCGACAGCCCCAGCATTTT. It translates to CASSGQGGRQPQHF.

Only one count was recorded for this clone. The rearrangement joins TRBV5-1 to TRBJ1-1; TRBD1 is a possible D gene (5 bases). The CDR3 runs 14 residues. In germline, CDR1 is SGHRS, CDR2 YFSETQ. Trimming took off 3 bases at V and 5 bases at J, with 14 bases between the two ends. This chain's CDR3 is CASSSWTGGTEAFF. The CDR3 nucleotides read TGCGCCAGCAGCTCCTGGACGGGGGGAACTGAAGCTTTCTTT.

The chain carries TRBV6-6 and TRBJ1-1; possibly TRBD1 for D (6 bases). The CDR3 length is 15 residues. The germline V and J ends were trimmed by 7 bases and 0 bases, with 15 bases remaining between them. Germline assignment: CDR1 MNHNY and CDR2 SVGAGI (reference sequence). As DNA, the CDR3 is TGTGCCAGCACACTCAGGGGCAAGGTGAACACTGAAGCTTTCTTT. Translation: CASTLRGKVNTEAFF.

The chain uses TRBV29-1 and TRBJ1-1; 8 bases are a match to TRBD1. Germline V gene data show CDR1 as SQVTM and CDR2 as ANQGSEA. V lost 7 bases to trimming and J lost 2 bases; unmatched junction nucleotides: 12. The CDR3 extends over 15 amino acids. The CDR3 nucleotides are TGCAGCGCCGACGGGGGACAGGTTCTTAACACTGAAGCTTTCTTT. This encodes CSADGGQVLNTEAFF. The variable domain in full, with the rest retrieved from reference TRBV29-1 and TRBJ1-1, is SAVISQKPSRDICQRGTSLTIQCQVDSQVTMMFWYRQQPGQSLTLIATANQGSEATYESGFVIDKFPISRPNLTFSTLTVSNMSPEDSSIYLCSADGGQVLNTEAFFGQGTRLTVV.

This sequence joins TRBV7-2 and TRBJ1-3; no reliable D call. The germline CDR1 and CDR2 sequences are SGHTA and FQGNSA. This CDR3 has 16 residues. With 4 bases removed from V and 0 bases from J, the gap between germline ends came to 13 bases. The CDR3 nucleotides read TGTGCCAGCAGCTCCCGACCTAGTTCCTCTGGAAACACCATATATTTT. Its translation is CASSSRPSSSGNTIYF. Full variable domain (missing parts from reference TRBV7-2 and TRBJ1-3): GAGVSQSPSNKVTEKGKDVELRCDPISGHTALYWYRQSLGQGLEFLIYFQGNSAPDKSGLPSDRFSAERTGGSVSTLTIQRTQQEDSAVYLCASSSRPSSSGNTIYFGEGSWLTVV.

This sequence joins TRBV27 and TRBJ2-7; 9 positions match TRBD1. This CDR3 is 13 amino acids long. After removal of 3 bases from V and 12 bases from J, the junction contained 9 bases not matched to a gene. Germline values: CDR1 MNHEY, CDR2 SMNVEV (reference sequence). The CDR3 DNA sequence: TGTGCCAGCAGTTTCAACAACAGGGGGCGCGTGTACGTC. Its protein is CASSFNNRGRVYV.

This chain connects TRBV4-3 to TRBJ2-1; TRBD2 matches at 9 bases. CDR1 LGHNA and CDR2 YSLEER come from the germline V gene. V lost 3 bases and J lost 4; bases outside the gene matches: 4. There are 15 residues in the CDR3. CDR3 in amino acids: CASSQGLAVYNEQFF. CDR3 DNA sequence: TGCGCCAGCAGCCAGGGACTAGCAGTGTACAATGAGCAGTTCTTC.

As DNA, the CDR3 is TGTGCCAGCAGCTTGACAGAAAGCTCCTACAATGAGCAGTTCTTC. This translates into CASSLTESSYNEQFF. The chain is built from TRBV7-2 and TRBJ2-1, with D maybe TRBD1 (5 bases). Germline V lookup: CDR1 SGHTA, CDR2 FQGNSA. CDR3 length: 15 amino acids. V gave up 3 bases and J gave up 0 bases, with 9 bases separating them.

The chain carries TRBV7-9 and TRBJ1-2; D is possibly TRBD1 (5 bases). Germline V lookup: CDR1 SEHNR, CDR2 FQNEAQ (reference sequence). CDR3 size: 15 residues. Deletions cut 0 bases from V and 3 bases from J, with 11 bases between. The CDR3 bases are TGTGCCAGCAGCTTAGCGGAAGTCAGGGACTATGGCTACACCTTC. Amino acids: CASSLAEVRDYGYTF.

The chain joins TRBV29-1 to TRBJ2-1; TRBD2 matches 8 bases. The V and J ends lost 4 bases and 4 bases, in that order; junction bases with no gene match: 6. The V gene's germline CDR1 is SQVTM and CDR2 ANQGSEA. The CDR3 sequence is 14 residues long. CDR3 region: CSVVAGRGYNEQFF. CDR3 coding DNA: TGCAGCGTTGTGGCCGGGAGGGGATACAATGAGCAGTTCTTC.

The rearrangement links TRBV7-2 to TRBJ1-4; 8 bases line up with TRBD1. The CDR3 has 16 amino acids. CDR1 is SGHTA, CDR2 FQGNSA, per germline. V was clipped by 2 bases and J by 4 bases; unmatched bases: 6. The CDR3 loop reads CASSLSGTGVNEKLFF. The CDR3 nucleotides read TGTGCCAGCAGCTTAAGCGGGACAGGAGTTAATGAAAAACTGTTTTTT.

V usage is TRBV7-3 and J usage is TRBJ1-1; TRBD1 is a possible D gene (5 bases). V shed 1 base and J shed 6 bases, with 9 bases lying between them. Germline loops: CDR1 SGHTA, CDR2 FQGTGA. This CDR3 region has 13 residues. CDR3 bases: TGTGCCAGCAGCTTAAGAAGGGGCGCTGAAGCTTTCTTT. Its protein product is CASSLRRGAEAFF.

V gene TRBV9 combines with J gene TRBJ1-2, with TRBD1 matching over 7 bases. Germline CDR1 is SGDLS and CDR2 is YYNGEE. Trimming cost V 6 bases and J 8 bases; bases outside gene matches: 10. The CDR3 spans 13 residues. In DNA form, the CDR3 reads TGTGCCAGCAATATAAATGCAGGGGGAGGCTACACCTTC. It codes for CASNINAGGGYTF.

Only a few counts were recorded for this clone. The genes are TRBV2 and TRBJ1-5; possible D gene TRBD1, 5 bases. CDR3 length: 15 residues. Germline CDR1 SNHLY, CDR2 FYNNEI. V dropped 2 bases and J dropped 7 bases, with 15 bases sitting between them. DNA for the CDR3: TGTGCCAGCAGTGAAACCCCCAGGGTAGGCCAGCCCCAGCATTTT. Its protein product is CASSETPRVGQPQHF.

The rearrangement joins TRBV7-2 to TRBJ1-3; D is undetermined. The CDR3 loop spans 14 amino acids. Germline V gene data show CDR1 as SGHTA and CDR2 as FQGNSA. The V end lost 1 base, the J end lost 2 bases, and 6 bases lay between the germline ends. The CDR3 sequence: CASSLDTPGNTIYF. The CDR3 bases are TGTGCCAGCAGCTTAGACACCCCTGGAAACACCATATATTTT.

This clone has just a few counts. The CDR3 bases are TGTGCCAGCAGCTTGGAGAGGCTTGGTGGCTACACCTTC. Translation: CASSLERLGGYTF. The V gene is TRBV5-6, the J gene TRBJ1-2; D not resolved. V was shortened by 0 bases and J by 7 bases, with 10 bases between the two germline ends. Germline V gene lookup returns CDR1 SGHDT and CDR2 YYEEEE. CDR3 length: 13 residues. Looking up the rest from reference TRBV5-6 and TRBJ1-2 gives the full variable domain: DAGVTQSPTHLIKTRGQQVTLRCSPKSGHDTVSWYQQALGQGPQFIFQYYEEEERQRGNFPDRFSGHQFPNYSSELNVNALLLGDSALYLCASSLERLGGYTFGSGTRLTVV.

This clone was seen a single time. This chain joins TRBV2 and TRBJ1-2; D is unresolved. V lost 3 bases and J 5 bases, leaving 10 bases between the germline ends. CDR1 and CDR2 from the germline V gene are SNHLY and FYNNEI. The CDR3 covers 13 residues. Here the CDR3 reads CASSDLREYGYTF. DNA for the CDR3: TGTGCCAGCAGTGATTTGAGAGAGTATGGCTACACCTTC.

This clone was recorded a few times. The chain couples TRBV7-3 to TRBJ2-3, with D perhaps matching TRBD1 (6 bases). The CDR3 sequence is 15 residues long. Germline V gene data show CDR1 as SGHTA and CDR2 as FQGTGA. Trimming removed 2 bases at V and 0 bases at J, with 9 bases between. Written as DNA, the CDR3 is TGTGCCAGCAGCTTAGACAGGCTCAGCACAGATACGCAGTATTTT. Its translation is CASSLDRLSTDTQYF.

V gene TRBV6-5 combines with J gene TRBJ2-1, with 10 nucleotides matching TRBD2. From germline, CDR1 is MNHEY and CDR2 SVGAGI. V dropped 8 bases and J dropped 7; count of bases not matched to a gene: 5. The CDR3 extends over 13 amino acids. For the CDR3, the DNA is TGTGCCAGCCGGGCTAGCGGGAGTAATGAGCAGTTCTTC. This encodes CASRASGSNEQFF.

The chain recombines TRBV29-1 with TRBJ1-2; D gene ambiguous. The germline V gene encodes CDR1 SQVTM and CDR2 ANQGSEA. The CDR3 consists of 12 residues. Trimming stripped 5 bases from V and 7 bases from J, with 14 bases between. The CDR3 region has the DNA TGCAGCGTTTTAGAGCCCAATGGTGGCTACACCTTC. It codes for CSVLEPNGGYTF. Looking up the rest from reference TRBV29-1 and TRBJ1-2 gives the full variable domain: SAVISQKPSRDICQRGTSLTIQCQVDSQVTMMFWYRQQPGQSLTLIATANQGSEATYESGFVIDKFPISRPNLTFSTLTVSNMSPEDSSIYLCSVLEPNGGYTFGSGTRLTVV.

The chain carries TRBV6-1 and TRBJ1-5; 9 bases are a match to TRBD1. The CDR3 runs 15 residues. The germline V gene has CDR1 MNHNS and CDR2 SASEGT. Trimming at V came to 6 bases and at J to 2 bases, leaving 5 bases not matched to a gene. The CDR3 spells CASSETGGRNQPQHF. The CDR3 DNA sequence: TGTGCCAGCAGCGAAACAGGGGGCCGCAATCAGCCCCAGCATTTT.

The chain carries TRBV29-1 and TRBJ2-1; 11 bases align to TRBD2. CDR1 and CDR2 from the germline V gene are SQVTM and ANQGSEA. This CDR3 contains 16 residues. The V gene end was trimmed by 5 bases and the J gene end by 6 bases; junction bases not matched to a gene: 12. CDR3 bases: TGCAGCGTTCTGAGCGTAGCGGGAGGGCTGGGCAATGAGCAGTTCTTC. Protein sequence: CSVLSVAGGLGNEQFF.

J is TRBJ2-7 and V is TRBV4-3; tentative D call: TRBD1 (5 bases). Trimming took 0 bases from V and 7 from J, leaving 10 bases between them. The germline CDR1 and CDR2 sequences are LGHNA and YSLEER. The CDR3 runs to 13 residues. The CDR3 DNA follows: TGCGCCAGCAGCCAAGACAGGGTTTCGGAGCAGTACTTC. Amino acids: CASSQDRVSEQYF.

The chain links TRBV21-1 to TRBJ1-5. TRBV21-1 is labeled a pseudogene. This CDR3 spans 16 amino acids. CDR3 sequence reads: CASRRRGEFSDQPQHF. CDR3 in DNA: TGTGCCAGCAGGCGACGGGGGGAGTTTTCGGATCAGCCCCAGCATTTT.

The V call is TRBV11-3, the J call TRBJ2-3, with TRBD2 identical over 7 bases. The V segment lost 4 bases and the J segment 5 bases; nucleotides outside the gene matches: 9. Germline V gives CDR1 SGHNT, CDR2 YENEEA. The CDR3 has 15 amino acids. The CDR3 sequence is CASSSLASRGDTQYF. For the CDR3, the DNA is TGTGCCAGCAGCTCACTAGCGTCTCGGGGAGATACGCAGTATTTT. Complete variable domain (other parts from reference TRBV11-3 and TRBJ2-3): EAGVVQSPRYKIIEKKQPVAFWCNPISGHNTLYWYLQNLGQGPELLIRYENEEAVDDSQLPKDRFSAERLKGVDSTLKIQPAELGDSAVYLCASSSLASRGDTQYFGPGTRLTVL.

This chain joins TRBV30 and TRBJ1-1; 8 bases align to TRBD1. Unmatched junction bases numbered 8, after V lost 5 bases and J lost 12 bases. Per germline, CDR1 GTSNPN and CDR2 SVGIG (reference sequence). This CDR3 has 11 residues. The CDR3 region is CAWPQGAETFF. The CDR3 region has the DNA TGTGCCTGGCCTCAGGGGGCAGAAACTTTCTTT.

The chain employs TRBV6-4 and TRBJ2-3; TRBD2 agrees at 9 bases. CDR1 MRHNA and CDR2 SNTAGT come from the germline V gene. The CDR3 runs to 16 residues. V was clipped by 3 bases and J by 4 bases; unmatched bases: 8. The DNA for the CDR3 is TGTGCCAGCAGTGATTACTTCGGACTAGCGCCAGATACGCAGTATTTT. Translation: CASSDYFGLAPDTQYF.

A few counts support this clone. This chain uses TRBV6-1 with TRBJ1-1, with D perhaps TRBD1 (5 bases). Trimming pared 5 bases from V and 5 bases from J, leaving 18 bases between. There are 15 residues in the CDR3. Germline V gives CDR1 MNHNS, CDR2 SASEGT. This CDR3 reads CASSPLGLLGTEAFF. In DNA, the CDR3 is TGTGCCAGCAGTCCCTTGGGACTTCTCGGGACTGAAGCTTTCTTT.

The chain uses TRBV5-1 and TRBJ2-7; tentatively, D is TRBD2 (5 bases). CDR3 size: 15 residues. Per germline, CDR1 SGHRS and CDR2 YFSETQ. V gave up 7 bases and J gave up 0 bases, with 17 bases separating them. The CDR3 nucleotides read TGCGCCAGCGGTAACCTGGGAGCGTCCTCCTACGAGCAGTACTTC. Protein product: CASGNLGASSYEQYF. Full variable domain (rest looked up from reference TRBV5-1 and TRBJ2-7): KAGVTQTPRYLIKTRGQQVTLSCSPISGHRSVSWYQQTPGQGLQFLFEYFSETQRNKGNFPGRFSGRQFSNSRSEMNVSTLELGDSALYLCASGNLGASSYEQYFGPGTRLTVT.